This T cell receptor (beta chain) was sequenced during a study of shared clonotypes between healthy human individuals. Study findings and constraints: The sharing of about 5% of naive CD4 clonotypes was seen across a handful of donors. The diversity represented, both genetic and in exposure history, was limited by few donors.

Note on this clone: Its matching antigen is unknown.

Sequenced by immunoSEQ multiplex PCR; TCRdb stores in-frame clones only, minus some. Counted here are about 380,000 clones, roughly 96% occurring once; the ten biggest clones make up 0.25% to 0.35%. The CDR3 is made up of 14 amino acids. Germline CDR1 SGHDN, CDR2 FVKESK. The V end was cut by 2 bases, the J end by 7 bases, with 14 bases between. This receptor was identified in a man younger than 45 in good health. This chain uses TRBV14 with TRBJ1-1; D is possibly TRBD1 (6 bases). Sequencing was carried out using memory CD8+ T cells sorted from blood. Subset of the sample: CD45RO+ cells pooled with CCR7-negative TemRA cells. The chain's CDR3 is CASSQFRGRGEAFF. As DNA, the CDR3 is TGTGCCAGCAGCCAATTCAGGGGAAGAGGTGAAGCTTTCTTT.